This T cell receptor beta chain derives from a study of Ad26.COV2.S vaccination and SARS-CoV-2 variants. Turning to the study itself: Once or twice, 56 days apart, Ad26.COV2.S was delivered intramuscularly.

Generated by immunoSEQ multiplex PCR, the TCRdb table keeps only in-frame clones and is missing some. The sample lists roughly 510,000 clones, around nine tenths occurring once. The CDR3 runs 17 residues. Germline V gene data show CDR1 as ENHRY and CDR2 as SYGVKD. J was trimmed by 2 bases and V by 3 bases; bases with no gene match: 12. Treatment described: about 20 received Ad26.COV2.S at low or high dose, single or two shots; about 5 received placebo; per-sample allocation not given. The study sampled participants on day 63 after the first vaccine or placebo injection. Sequencing used peripheral blood, obtained in a trial of Ad26.COV2.S vaccine versus placebo. The J gene is TRBJ2-7, the V gene TRBV10-3; TRBD2 aligns across 8 bases. This clonotype was sampled from a person aged 18 to 65 who received the Ad26.COV2.S COVID-19 vaccine or a placebo. The CDR3 loop reads CAISEPGGLGTTYEQYF. CDR3 coding DNA: TGTGCCATCAGTGAACCGGGGGGACTAGGCACTACCTACGAGCAGTACTTC.